This TCR beta chain originates from a study of cytomegalovirus exposure and HLA in healthy donors. It was with 60 Vbeta and 13 Jbeta primers that the PCR ran. Generated by immunoSEQ multiplex PCR, the TCRdb table keeps only in-frame clones and is missing some. The sample contains about 160,000 clones, around 80% of which appear only once. The V and J ends lost 0 bases and 5 bases, in that order; junction bases with no gene match: 4. The CDR3 is made up of 15 amino acids. Per germline, CDR1 SGHRS and CDR2 YFSETQ. This clone was seen a single time. Its specificity is unknown. Study-level points and caveats: Links to common viral pathogens appeared, in a later analysis, for several of the most significant clusters. As a later analysis showed, a missense DCLRE1C variant was linked to trimming of TCR beta V- and J-genes.

The sequence was obtained from a woman between 50 and 59 years old in good health and CMV-seropositive. Sequencing was done on a sample of PBMCs. This rearrangement joins TRBV5-1 to TRBJ2-1; the match to TRBD1 covers 8 bases. The CDR3 bases are TGCGCCAGCAGCTTGGATCAGGGGGCCCACAATGAGCAGTTCTTC. It specifies CASSLDQGAHNEQFF. The full variable domain, with the rest looked up from reference TRBV5-1 and TRBJ2-1, is KAGVTQTPRYLIKTRGQQVTLSCSPISGHRSVSWYQQTPGQGLQFLFEYFSETQRNKGNFPGRFSGRQFSNSRSEMNVSTLELGDSALYLCASSLDQGAHNEQFFGPGTRLTVL.